This T cell receptor (beta chain) derives from a study of shared clonotypes between healthy human individuals. Overall study context: Two women and a few men aged 18 to 49 made up the donors. Study observations and caveats: Generally, estimated richness proved larger in naive subsets than it did in memory subsets.

Comments on this clone: Its specificity is not known.

This CDR3 has 13 amino acids. The V gene's germline CDR1 is LNHDA and CDR2 SQIVND (reference sequence). V shed 10 bases and J 6 bases; nucleotides not matched to a gene: 11. Genomic DNA of every subset was divided equally among multiple immunoSEQ plates. The table came from immunoSEQ multiplex PCR; TCRdb's copy has only in-frame clones and leaves some out. The sample has 2 million to 2.5 million clones, less than 95% seen once. The TCR comes from a man aged 18 to 35 in good health. Some clones in this sample may be carry-over from other donors' samples. Specimen: naive CD4+ T cells from PBMCs. Subset denoted: CD45RA+ positively selected. The chain uses TRBV19 and TRBJ2-7, with 8 nucleotides matching TRBD1. Written as DNA, the CDR3 is TGTGCCACTGGGGACAGGCGGGGCTCCGAGCAGTACTTC. Translation: CATGDRRGSEQYF.